Below are 11 T cell receptor beta chains sequenced from a single sample in a study of T cells in localized non-small cell lung cancer. TCRdb keeps only in-frame clones here, not all; method: immunoSEQ multiplex PCR. The sample includes 25,000 to 35,000 clones, over 80% of them seen just once. The sample in question was PBMCs, obtained before any cancer treatment. The receptor set was obtained from a man between 40 and 70 years old with stage II lung adenocarcinoma.

V gene TRBV28 combines with J gene TRBJ1-2; tentatively, D is TRBD1 (5 bases). V lost 5 bases to trimming and J lost 4 bases, with 14 bases between them. The CDR3 length is 14 residues. In germline, CDR1 is MDHEN, CDR2 SYDVKM. As DNA, the CDR3 is TGTGCCAGCAGTGAGGGCAGGGCGAGCTATGGCTACACCTTC. Residues: CASSEGRASYGYTF.

V and J are TRBV9 and TRBJ2-7, with D perhaps assigned TRBD1 or TRBD2 (6 bases each). The CDR3 has 12 amino acids. V dropped 4 bases and J dropped 4 bases, with 9 bases sitting between them. Per germline, CDR1 SGDLS and CDR2 YYNGEE. This CDR3 reads CASSKGGYEQYF. As DNA, the CDR3 is TGTGCCAGCAGCAAGGGGGGATACGAGCAGTACTTC.

CDR3 region: CASSSSEGVPGEKLFF. CDR3 DNA sequence: TGTGCCAGCAGTTCCTCCGAGGGGGTTCCGGGCGAAAAACTGTTTTTT. The J gene is TRBJ1-4, the V gene TRBV6-6; D might be TRBD1 (6 bases). The CDR3 sequence is 16 residues long. The ends were cut back, 4 bases at V and 8 bases at J, with 20 bases in the middle. Per germline, CDR1 MNHNY and CDR2 SVGAGI (reference sequence).

The chain joins TRBV6-5 to TRBJ1-1; TRBD1 is a possible D gene (6 bases). This CDR3 has 12 residues. CDR1 MNHEY and CDR2 SVGAGI come from the germline V gene. Trimming pared 5 bases from V and 8 bases from J, leaving 12 bases between. CDR3 residues: CASSLSGAEAFF. CDR3 in DNA: TGTGCCAGCAGTCTGTCGGGGGCGGAAGCTTTCTTT.

This clone was seen just once. The chain uses TRBV5-1 and TRBJ2-2; D assignment may be TRBD1 or TRBD2 (5 bases each). Germline V CDR1 and CDR2: SGHRS, YFSETQ. The V end lost 5 bases, the J end lost 4 bases, and 18 bases lay between the germline ends. The CDR3 is 16 amino acids. This CDR3 is CASRGTSTGATGELFF. The CDR3 bases are TGCGCCAGCAGAGGGACCTCAACGGGCGCCACCGGGGAGCTGTTTTTT.

As regards this clone: Other DNA sequences in the same sample also yield this CDR3. The V gene is TRBV28, the J gene TRBJ1-5, with TRBD1 as a possible D gene (5 bases). Trimming pared 2 bases from V and 15 bases from J, leaving 17 bases between. The CDR3 sequence is 13 residues long. Germline V gives CDR1 MDHEN, CDR2 SYDVKM. The CDR3: CASSLAGRPSWHF. CDR3 bases: TGTGCCAGCAGTTTAGCAGGGAGGCCGTCATGGCATTTT.

Concerning this clone itself: Other DNA sequences of this sample code for an identical CDR3. The rearrangement links TRBV14 to TRBJ1-4; no definite D call. Trimming shortened V by 4 bases and J by 2 bases, and 14 bases separated the two germline ends. Germline V CDR1 and CDR2: SGHDN, FVKESK. This CDR3 contains 16 residues. CDR3 residues: CASSRNRGSTNEKLFF. For the CDR3, the DNA is TGTGCCAGCAGCCGGAATAGAGGGTCTACTAATGAAAAACTGTTTTTT.

CDR3 in DNA: TGTGCCAGCAGCTTAGAGCCAACTAGCGGGAGTCGTGAGCAGTTCTTC. It translates to CASSLEPTSGSREQFF. The chain couples TRBV7-2 to TRBJ2-1; 11 nucleotides line up with TRBD2. The trim removed 1 base at V and 9 bases at J, leaving 8 bases unmatched. In germline, CDR1 is SGHTA, CDR2 FQGNSA. This CDR3 comprises 16 residues.

J is TRBJ1-2 and V is TRBV5-6, with 8 bases that match TRBD1. There are 15 residues in the CDR3. The germline gives CDR1 SGHDT, CDR2 YYEEEE. V was clipped by 0 bases and J by 4 bases; unmatched bases: 5. This chain's CDR3 is CASSLGQGPAYGYTF. For the CDR3, the DNA is TGTGCCAGCAGCTTGGGACAGGGGCCGGCCTATGGCTACACCTTC.

This clone has only one observation. This chain connects TRBV6-1 to TRBJ2-5; weak D call: TRBD1 (6 bases). The DNA matches TRBJ2-7 better at its end, which makes the J call doubtful. Per the germline V gene, CDR1 is MNHNS and CDR2 is SASEGT. The CDR3 contains 13 residues. The CDR3 loop reads CASSRGQIYEQYF. The CDR3 DNA sequence: TGTGCCAGCAGTCGAGGACAGATCTACGAGCAGTACTTC.

V usage is TRBV9 and J usage is TRBJ2-7; D is undetermined. The CDR3 totals 13 residues. CDR1 is SGDLS and CDR2 is YYNGEE in the germline V gene. V was pared by 3 bases and J by 2 bases, with 9 bases between. The chain's CDR3 is CASSAGSAYEQYF. CDR3 bases: TGTGCCAGCAGCGCCGGAAGCGCCTACGAGCAGTACTTC.